Listed below are T cell receptor beta chains from one sample, sequenced in a study of control samples from healthy donors and cancer patients. Assay: immunoSEQ multiplex PCR; the TCRdb copy retains only in-frame clones and omits some. The sample yields 150,000 to 200,000 clones, 80% to 90% seen once. Sample: blood. The receptors stem from a woman aged 25 to 39 in good health. CDR3s include the opening cysteine and the closing phenylalanine or tryptophan. A D gene is named only where the DNA matches it firmly. Expanded clones are given a class, and other clones once, few, many or no size at all.

cdr3_aa cdr3_nt d_call clone_size j_call v_call
CASSRGTETQYF TGTGCCAGCAGCCGGGGGACGGAAACCCAGTACTTC NA NA TRBJ2-5 TRBV6-5
CASSRPEINEQFF TGTGCCAGCAGCCGTCCCGAGATTAATGAGCAGTTCTTC NA NA TRBJ2-1 TRBV5-6
CASSAYLIPTFQETQYF TGTGCCAGCAGCGCCTACTTGATCCCGACTTTTCAAGAGACCCAGTACTTC NA NA TRBJ2-5 TRBV7-2
CASSLEAQINQPQHF TGTGCCAGCAGTTTAGAGGCACAGATTAATCAGCCCCAGCATTTT NA NA TRBJ1-5 TRBV28
CASSLKGQWSNQPQHF TGTGCCAGCAGTTTAAAAGGTCAGTGGAGCAATCAGCCCCAGCATTTT NA NA TRBJ1-5 TRBV27
CAIMGGGTDTQYF TGTGCCATCATGGGAGGGGGCACAGATACGCAGTATTTT TRBD2 NA TRBJ2-3 TRBV10-3
CASSYSSTGGTDTQYF TGTGCCAGCAGTTACTCGAGTACAGGGGGCACAGATACGCAGTATTTT TRBD1 NA TRBJ2-3 TRBV6-5
CASSYSGWNQPQHF TGTGCCAGCAGTTACTCGGGCTGGAATCAGCCCCAGCATTTT NA NA TRBJ1-5 TRBV6-2/TRBV6-3
CSVGLAGINEQFF TGCAGCGTTGGGCTAGCGGGAATCAATGAGCAGTTCTTC TRBD2 NA TRBJ2-1 TRBV29-1
CASSLSVSSGGMVETQYF TGTGCCAGCAGTTTATCGGTCTCTAGCGGGGGCATGGTAGAGACCCAGTACTTC TRBD2 NA TRBJ2-5 TRBV27
CASSSGTLNYGYTF TGTGCCAGCAGTTCAGGGACCCTTAACTATGGCTACACCTTC NA once TRBJ1-2 TRBV6-6
CASSESRQRVNEKLFF TGTGCCAGCAGTGAGTCCCGCCAACGTGTTAATGAAAAACTGTTTTTT NA NA TRBJ1-4 TRBV2
CASSKGQVNTEAFF TGTGCCAGCAGCAAGGGACAGGTGAACACTGAAGCTTTCTTT TRBD1 once TRBJ1-1 TRBV5-6
CAIGDINTDTQYF TGTGCCATCGGGGACATCAACACAGATACGCAGTATTTT NA NA TRBJ2-3 TRBV10-3
CASSPLTIQETQYF TGTGCCAGCAGCCCCCTTACGATCCAAGAGACCCAGTACTTC NA NA TRBJ2-5 TRBV28
CASSVEDTQYF TGTGCCAGCAGCGTAGAGGATACGCAGTATTTT NA NA TRBJ2-3 TRBV9
CASSADNSPLHF TGTGCCAGCAGCGCGGATAATTCACCCCTCCACTTT NA NA TRBJ1-6 TRBV9
CASSYRGDRETQYF TGTGCCAGCAGTTACCGGGGGGACCGGGAGACCCAGTACTTC TRBD2 NA TRBJ2-5 TRBV6-6
CASVPYGTENHQEAFF TGTGCCAGCGTGCCTTACGGGACAGAGAACCATCAAGAAGCTTTCTTT TRBD1 once TRBJ1-1 TRBV27
CASSFGMAGSTDTQYF TGTGCCAGCAGCTTCGGAATGGCGGGAAGCACAGATACGCAGTATTTT NA NA TRBJ2-3 TRBV13
CASRGTETSYGYTF TGTGCCAGCAGAGGGACAGAGACTAGCTATGGCTACACCTTC TRBD1 NA TRBJ1-2 TRBV6-6
CASSLPGQGYEQYF TGTGCCAGCAGCTTGCCAGGACAGGGCTACGAGCAGTACTTC TRBD1 NA TRBJ2-7 TRBV11-1
CASSGLAGGNEQFF TGTGCCAGCAGTGGACTAGCGGGGGGGAATGAGCAGTTCTTC TRBD2 NA TRBJ2-1 TRBV6-4
CASSFDGGGDEQYF TGTGCCAGCAGTTTCGACGGGGGGGGTGACGAGCAGTACTTC TRBD2 NA TRBJ2-7 TRBV6-5
CASSVDGSNQPQHF TGTGCCAGCAGCGTAGATGGAAGCAATCAGCCCCAGCATTTT NA NA TRBJ1-5 TRBV9
CASSSDDRGTQYF TGTGCCAGCAGCTCAGACGACAGGGGGACTCAGTACTTC TRBD1 NA TRBJ2-4 TRBV11-2
CASSQDRNREEQFF TGCGCCAGCAGCCAAGACAGGAACCGGGAAGAGCAGTTCTTC NA NA TRBJ2-1 TRBV4-1
CASSEALRGPPILYEQYF TGTGCCAGCAGTGAAGCGCTTCGAGGGCCTCCGATTCTCTACGAGCAGTACTTC NA NA TRBJ2-7 TRBV2
CASSPRTSGRINEQFF TGTGCCAGCAGCCCGCGGACTAGCGGGAGAATCAATGAGCAGTTCTTC TRBD2 NA TRBJ2-1 TRBV7-9
CSVEGEYQETQYF TGCAGCGTTGAGGGAGAATACCAAGAGACCCAGTACTTC NA NA TRBJ2-5 TRBV29-1
CASSPLGQGPGNTIYF TGTGCCAGCTCACCATTGGGACAGGGACCTGGAAACACCATATATTTT TRBD1 NA TRBJ1-3 TRBV18
CASSQGPGTSGSETQYF TGCGCCAGCAGCCAAGGACCCGGGACTAGCGGATCAGAGACCCAGTACTTC TRBD2 NA TRBJ2-5 TRBV4-1
CASSPNGGLAGATDTQYF TGTGCCAGCAGCCCTAATGGGGGGCTAGCGGGGGCCACAGATACGCAGTATTTT TRBD2 NA TRBJ2-3 TRBV4-2
CASLRTGRDTEAFF TGTGCCAGTCTCCGGACAGGGAGGGACACTGAAGCTTTCTTT TRBD1 NA TRBJ1-1 TRBV19
CASSLRSSGANVLTF TGTGCCAGCAGCTTGCGATCTTCTGGGGCCAACGTCCTGACTTTC NA few TRBJ2-6 TRBV5-8
CASSFALETQYF TGTGCCAGCAGCTTCGCCTTAGAGACCCAGTACTTC NA NA TRBJ2-5 TRBV3-1/TRBV3-2
CASSPRQGYGYTF TGTGCCAGCAGCCCAAGACAGGGCTATGGCTACACCTTC TRBD1 NA TRBJ1-2 TRBV3-1/TRBV3-2
CASSRWAGGANTGELFF TGTGCCAGTAGTAGATGGGCGGGGGGCGCGAACACCGGGGAGCTGTTTTTT TRBD2 NA TRBJ2-2 TRBV19
CASSKGGFTGELFF TGTGCCAGCAGTAAAGGGGGATTTACCGGGGAGCTGTTTTTT NA once TRBJ2-2 TRBV14
CASSPIRGRANTEAFF TGTGCCAGCAGCCCCATCCGGGGCAGGGCGAACACTGAAGCTTTCTTT NA few TRBJ1-1 TRBV7-9
CASSLAGVSTEAFF TGCGCCAGCAGCTTGGCAGGGGTGAGCACTGAAGCTTTCTTT NA NA TRBJ1-1 TRBV5-1
CRPTASPLHF TGCAGACCTACGGCTTCACCCCTCCACTTT NA NA TRBJ1-6 TRBV20-1
CASANTNGGRAWNEQFF TGTGCTAGTGCTAACACGAACGGGGGGAGAGCTTGGAATGAGCAGTTCTTC TRBD2 NA TRBJ2-1 TRBV12-5
CASSPGGLPSYEQYF TGTGCCAGCAGCCCGGGGGGACTCCCCTCCTACGAGCAGTACTTC TRBD2 few TRBJ2-7 TRBV7-9
CASSIPRVLGANVLTF TGTGCCAGTAGTATTCCCAGGGTGCTGGGGGCCAACGTCCTGACTTTC NA few TRBJ2-6 TRBV19
CASSQISTGELFF TGTGCCAGCAGCCAAATTAGCACCGGGGAGCTGTTTTTT NA NA TRBJ2-2 TRBV14
CAISTGNTEAFF TGTGCCATCAGTACAGGGAACACTGAAGCTTTCTTT NA NA TRBJ1-1 TRBV10-3
CASSSRGTNEKLFF TGTGCCAGCAGCAGTCGGGGGACTAATGAAAAACTGTTTTTT NA NA TRBJ1-4 TRBV21-1
CASSPPDGKETQYF TGTGCCAGCAGCCCCCCGGACGGGAAAGAGACCCAGTACTTC NA NA TRBJ2-5 TRBV7-9
CASSLGTNTIYF TGTGCCAGCAGCTTAGGGACAAACACCATATATTTT NA NA TRBJ1-3 TRBV11-2
CASSSKRPWTQYF TGTGCCAGCAGTTCTAAAAGGCCATGGACCCAGTACTTC NA NA TRBJ2-5 TRBV6-5
CASSARQGKVTAGANVLTF TGTGCCAGTAGTGCCAGACAGGGGAAAGTGACAGCTGGGGCCAACGTCCTGACTTTC TRBD1 NA TRBJ2-6 TRBV19
CASTGGGRPAFF TGTGCCAGCACCGGGGGGGGGCGCCCAGCTTTCTTT NA NA TRBJ1-1 TRBV12-3/TRBV12-4